The clone carrying this T cell receptor beta chain has a count of ten or more. Germline V CDR1 and CDR2: SGHNT, YYREEE (reference sequence). Between the trimmed V and J ends, which lost 1 base and 7 bases, there was a span of 11 bases. This CDR3 region has 14 residues. Under the authors' procedure: Sequence data from immunoSEQ were junction-only and lacked quality scores; consequently, filtering differed. Sequencing was performed with immunoSEQ multiplex PCR; in TCRdb, only in-frame clones are kept and a portion is missing. V, J and clone size are taken as reported in that table, and D and trimming were inferred from the DNA itself. The top ten clones hold about 16% of a sample with around 300,000 clones, around 87% of them seen once. This sample was included in a study of shared clonotypes between healthy human individuals.

This clonotype originated in a man aged 18-30 years in good health. V is TRBV5-4 and J is TRBJ2-2; no clear D gene. The material sequenced was memory CD8+ T cells sorted from blood. The sample's subset: CD45RO+ cells pooled with CCR7-negative TemRA cells. CDR3 in DNA: TGTGCCAGCAGCTTGTTTTTAGCTGACGGGGAGCTGTTTTTT. Protein product: CASSLFLADGELFF. The full variable domain, with the rest looked up from reference TRBV5-4 and TRBJ2-2, is ETGVTQSPTHLIKTRGQQVTLRCSSQSGHNTVSWYQQALGQGPQFIFQYYREEENGRGNFPPRFSGLQFPNYSSELNVNALELDDSALYLCASSLFLADGELFFGEGSRLTVL.